This T cell receptor (beta chain) was documented in a study of graft-versus-host responses after intestinal transplantation. The wider study: Multivisceral, liver-intestinal, or isolated intestinal transplants were given to recipients. Study-wide points: Detected in recipient marrow were GvH clones, some of which were first observed in ileum or blood. The study associated peak circulating GvH clone levels with early post-transplant HvG declines.

The germline V gene encodes CDR1 KGHSH and CDR2 LQKENI. This CDR3 has 15 amino acids. V was clipped by 3 bases and J by 5 bases, with 15 bases between them. Concerning this clone itself: Its specificity is unknown.

Libraries were prepared by immunoSEQ multiplex PCR; TCRdb keeps only in-frame clonotypes and omits some of them. The sample has approximately 86,000 clones, less than 95% seen once. The receptor was derived from a human donor who was the organ donor for an intestinal transplant. This rearrangement joins TRBV18 to TRBJ2-3; D is unclear. The material sequenced was unstimulated CD8+ T cells sorted from spleen or lymph node cells, taken before transplant. The CDR3 DNA follows: TGTGCCAGCTCACCTCCAGTTTCAAGAGGAGATACGCAGTATTTT. Translation: CASSPPVSRGDTQYF.